These 17 T cell receptor beta chains were sequenced from one sample in a study of shared clonotypes between healthy human individuals. TCRdb's copy holds only in-frame clones and misses some; the assay was immunoSEQ multiplex PCR. This table holds 2.3 million or so clones, 90% to 95% found once. The source material was naive CD4+ T cells from PBMCs. Subset in this sample: CD45RA+ positively selected. These receptors came from a man in his late teens or twenties in good health. Some clones in this sample may be carry-over from other donors' samples.

J is TRBJ2-1 and V is TRBV7-2, with 8 nucleotides matching TRBD2. Losses at the gene ends were 5 bases for V and 0 bases for J; bases not matched to a gene: 3. Germline values: CDR1 SGHTA, CDR2 FQGNSA. This CDR3 contains 15 residues. Here the CDR3 reads CASSRGTSSYNEQFF. The CDR3 coding sequence is TGTGCCAGCAGCCGAGGGACTAGCTCCTACAATGAGCAGTTCTTC. The complete variable domain, with remaining parts taken from reference TRBV7-2 and TRBJ2-1, reads GAGVSQSPSNKVTEKGKDVELRCDPISGHTALYWYRQSLGQGLEFLIYFQGNSAPDKSGLPSDRFSAERTGGSVSTLTIQRTQQEDSAVYLCASSRGTSSYNEQFFGPGTRLTVL.

The chain joins TRBV10-1 to TRBJ1-6; D is unresolved. Germline V gene data show CDR1 as WNHNN and CDR2 as SYGVQD (reference sequence). With 3 bases removed from V and 7 bases from J, the gap between germline ends came to 10 bases. The CDR3 totals 14 residues. The CDR3 loop is CASSDRRRNSPLHF. In DNA form, the CDR3 reads TGCGCCAGCAGTGACAGGCGTCGGAATTCACCCCTCCACTTT.

Concerning this clone: In the same sample, other DNA sequences code for this CDR3. The V and J genes are TRBV28 and TRBJ2-1; TRBD2 agrees at 7 bases. Germline V gene data show CDR1 as MDHEN and CDR2 as SYDVKM. The CDR3 runs to 15 residues. V was pared by 3 bases and J by 1 base, with 3 bases of the junction left unmatched. The CDR3 coding sequence is TGTGCCAGCAGTTTCTGGGGGGGTTCCTACAATGAGCAGTTCTTC. It yields the protein CASSFWGGSYNEQFF.

V usage is TRBV6-5 and J usage is TRBJ2-4; TRBD1 matches at 9 bases. There are 15 residues in the CDR3. The V gene end was trimmed by 7 bases and the J gene end by 9 bases; junction bases not matched to a gene: 13. CDR1 is MNHEY and CDR2 is SVGAGI in the germline V gene. CDR3 amino acids: CASTAKDRGFSIQYF. The CDR3 nucleotides read TGTGCCAGCACCGCGAAGGACAGGGGCTTCAGCATTCAGTACTTC.

The J gene is TRBJ1-1, the V gene TRBV7-2; no definite D call. CDR1 SGHTA and CDR2 FQGNSA come from the germline V gene. V lost 1 base and J lost 7, with 7 bases in between. The CDR3 is made up of 12 amino acids. CDR3 sequence (DNA): TGTGCCAGCAGCTTAGGGAGCAGTGAAGCTTTCTTT. Encoded protein: CASSLGSSEAFF.

V usage is TRBV28 and J usage is TRBJ1-1; no clear D. Trimming shortened V by 4 bases and J by 1 base, and 10 bases separated the two germline ends. Germline V gene data show CDR1 as MDHEN and CDR2 as SYDVKM. This CDR3 has 14 amino acids. The CDR3 DNA follows: TGTGCCAGCAGTTCCCAGGACGGGAACACTGAAGCTTTCTTT. Its protein is CASSSQDGNTEAFF. The whole variable domain, remainder taken from reference TRBV28 and TRBJ1-1, is DVKVTQSSRYLVKRTGEKVFLECVQDMDHENMFWYRQDPGLGLRLIYFSYDVKMKEKGDIPEGYSVSREKKERFSLILESASTNQTSMYLCASSSQDGNTEAFFGQGTRLTVV.

The chain joins TRBV6-5 to TRBJ2-4; a possible D gene is TRBD2 (5 bases). V was pared by 5 bases and J by 0 bases, with 11 bases between. CDR3 length: 15 amino acids. Looked up from germline, CDR1 is MNHEY and CDR2 is SVGAGI. The CDR3 bases are TGTGCCAGCAGTAACGGGGTTGAAGCCAAAAACATTCAGTACTTC. Translation: CASSNGVEAKNIQYF.

In the case of this clone: Other DNA sequences in this specimen translate into the identical CDR3. V usage is TRBV18 and J usage is TRBJ2-7, with D possibly TRBD1 on 5 matching bases. The V end lost 5 bases, the J end lost 3 bases, and 11 bases lay between the germline ends. This CDR3 has 13 residues. Per germline, CDR1 KGHSH and CDR2 LQKENI. For the CDR3, the DNA is TGTGCCAGCTCATCGCAACAGGACTACGAGCAGTACTTC. It yields the protein CASSSQQDYEQYF.

The chain has TRBV30 and TRBJ2-1; 7 positions agree with TRBD2. V shed 3 bases, J shed 0 bases, and the junction held 8 bases outside the gene matches. Germline V gene lookup returns CDR1 GTSNPN and CDR2 SVGIG (reference sequence). The CDR3 is made up of 16 amino acids. The CDR3 spells CAWRAASGGSYNEQFF. CDR3 sequence (DNA): TGTGCCTGGAGGGCGGCTAGCGGTGGCTCCTACAATGAGCAGTTCTTC.

About this clone: In the same sample, other DNA sequences code for this CDR3. The chain joins TRBV28 to TRBJ2-1; 9 bases agree with TRBD2. V shed 1 base, J shed 7 bases, and the junction held 8 bases outside the gene matches. The CDR3 covers 16 residues. CDR1 and CDR2 (germline): MDHEN, SYDVKM. The CDR3 region is CASSLSGGRAGNEQFF. The CDR3 region has the DNA TGTGCCAGCAGTTTATCGGGCGGGAGGGCCGGAAATGAGCAGTTCTTC.

The chain joins TRBV6-5 to TRBJ2-5; TRBD2 might be the D (7 bases). The CDR3 has 14 residues. Germline V gene sequence: CDR1 MNHEY, CDR2 SVGAGI. The germline V and J ends were trimmed by 4 bases and 3 bases, with 12 bases remaining between them. The CDR3 here is CASSSSGGKETQYF. CDR3 DNA: TGTGCCAGCAGTTCCTCGGGGGGCAAAGAGACCCAGTACTTC.

In its sample, this clone was seen a few times. The rearrangement joins TRBV7-9 to TRBJ1-1, with D unresolved. The CDR3 runs to 18 residues. The germline gives CDR1 SEHNR, CDR2 FQNEAQ (reference sequence). V lost 3 bases and J lost 2, with 22 bases in between. The CDR3 here is CASSFPRGGGSSNTEAFF. In DNA form, the CDR3 reads TGTGCCAGCAGCTTCCCCCGTGGAGGAGGTTCGAGTAACACTGAAGCTTTCTTT.

The chain carries TRBV11-2 and TRBJ2-3; 8 bases agree with TRBD2. The V segment lost 0 bases and the J segment 4 bases; nucleotides outside the gene matches: 9. In germline, CDR1 is SGHAT, CDR2 FQNNGV. This CDR3 region has 17 residues. The CDR3 region has the DNA TGTGCCAGCAGCTTAGACGGCGGCGGGAGGATCGCAGATACGCAGTATTTT. This encodes CASSLDGGGRIADTQYF.

The rearrangement joins TRBV10-3 to TRBJ2-7; perhaps TRBD2 as D (6 bases). CDR1 and CDR2 from the germline V gene are ENHRY and SYGVKD. Trimming removed 0 bases from V and 2 bases from J, with 11 bases in between. The CDR3 runs to 15 residues. For the CDR3, the DNA is TGTGCCATCAGTGAGTCGGCGGGAAAGCCCTACGAGCAGTACTTC. This sequence encodes CAISESAGKPYEQYF.

A remark on this clone: A read error may account for a junction end that differs from germline. V usage is TRBV11-2 and J usage is TRBJ1-2; 10 bases match TRBD1. The CDR3 has 14 amino acids. The germline CDR1 and CDR2 sequences are SGHAT and FQNNGV. The CDR3 is CASSLEGQGDGYTF. CDR3 nucleotide sequence: TGTGCCAGCAGCCTAGAAGGACAGGGGGATGGCTACACCTTC.

The chain is built from TRBV28 and TRBJ2-4; D might be TRBD2 (6 bases). The V end lost 2 bases, the J end lost 5 bases, and 10 bases lay between the germline ends. Germline values: CDR1 MDHEN, CDR2 SYDVKM. CDR3 length: 14 residues. Here the CDR3 DNA reads TGTGCCAGCAGTTTACGGGGAGGTCAAAACATTCAGTACTTC. Its protein is CASSLRGGQNIQYF.

The genes are TRBV28 and TRBJ1-2; tentatively, D is TRBD1 (5 bases). This CDR3 comprises 13 residues. Trimming shortened V by 7 bases and J by 4 bases, and 13 bases separated the two germline ends. In germline, CDR1 is MDHEN, CDR2 SYDVKM. The chain's CDR3 is CASTILRGYGYTF. Here the CDR3 DNA reads TGTGCCAGCACCATCCTTAGGGGCTATGGCTACACCTTC.